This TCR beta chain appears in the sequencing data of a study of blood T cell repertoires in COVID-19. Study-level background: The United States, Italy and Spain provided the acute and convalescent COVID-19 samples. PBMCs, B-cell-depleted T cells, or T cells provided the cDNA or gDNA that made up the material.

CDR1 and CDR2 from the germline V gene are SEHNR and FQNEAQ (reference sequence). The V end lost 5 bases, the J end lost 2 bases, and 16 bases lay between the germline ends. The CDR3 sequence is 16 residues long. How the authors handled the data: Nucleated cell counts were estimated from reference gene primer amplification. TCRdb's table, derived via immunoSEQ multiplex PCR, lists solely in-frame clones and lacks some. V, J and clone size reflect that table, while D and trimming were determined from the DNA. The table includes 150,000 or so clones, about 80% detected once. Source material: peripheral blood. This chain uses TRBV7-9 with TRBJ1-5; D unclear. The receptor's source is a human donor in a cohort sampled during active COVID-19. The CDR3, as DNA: TGTGCCAGCAGCCCCCGGGGAGCCCGGGGCAATCAGCCCCAGCATTTT. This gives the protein CASSPRGARGNQPQHF.